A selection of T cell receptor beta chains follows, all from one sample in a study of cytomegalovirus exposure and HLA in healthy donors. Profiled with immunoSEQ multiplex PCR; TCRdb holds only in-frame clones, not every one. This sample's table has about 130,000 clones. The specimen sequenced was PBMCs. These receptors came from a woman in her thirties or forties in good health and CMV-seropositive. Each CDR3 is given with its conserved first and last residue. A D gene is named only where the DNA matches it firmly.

CASSEDSGIMNTGELFF,TGTGCCAGCAGTGAAGATTCAGGGATTATGAACACCGGGGAGCTGTTTTTT,TRBV6-1,.,TRBJ2-2
CASSLVTSGGTDTQYF,TGTGCCAGCAGTTTAGTGACTAGTGGGGGCACAGATACGCAGTATTTT,TRBV28,.,TRBJ2-3
CASSRMGLQDASGNTIYF,TGTGCCAGCAGCCGGATGGGACTACAGGACGCCTCTGGAAACACCATATATTTT,TRBV7-2,.,TRBJ1-3
CASSQEAASMNTEAFF,TGTGCCAGCAGCCAAGAGGCAGCGAGCATGAACACTGAAGCTTTCTTT,TRBV4-2,.,TRBJ1-1
CASTGPGNTIYF,TGCGCCAGCACAGGGCCTGGAAACACCATATATTTT,TRBV5-1,.,TRBJ1-3
CAWTFKRVPYEQYF,TGTGCCTGGACCTTTAAGAGGGTCCCCTACGAGCAGTACTTC,TRBV30,.,TRBJ2-7
CASSSVGLGGGGNTIYF,TGTGCCAGCAGCTCAGTGGGACTGGGAGGCGGTGGAAACACCATATATTTT,TRBV7-2,.,TRBJ1-3
CASSRTSASYEQYF,TGTGCCAGCAGCCGGACTAGCGCGTCCTACGAGCAGTACTTC,TRBV6-5,TRBD2,TRBJ2-7
CASSLRLAVSYNEQFF,TGTGCCAGTAGTCTACGACTAGCGGTCTCCTACAATGAGCAGTTCTTC,TRBV19,TRBD2,TRBJ2-1
CASSLSSGGTEAFF,TGCGCCAGCAGCTTGTCCTCCGGGGGCACTGAAGCTTTCTTT,TRBV5-1,.,TRBJ1-1
CASSARTGGNYGYTF,TGTGCCAGCAGCGCCCGGACAGGGGGGAACTATGGCTACACCTTC,TRBV9,TRBD1,TRBJ1-2
CASSGTSTGTNTGELFF,TGTGCCAGCAGCGGAACATCAACAGGGACGAACACCGGGGAGCTGTTTTTT,TRBV2,.,TRBJ2-2
CASSLRLAAHNEQFF,TGCGCCAGCAGCCTGAGACTAGCGGCCCACAATGAGCAGTTCTTC,TRBV4-3,TRBD2,TRBJ2-1
CASSSTGSTSGSRYEQYF,TGTGCCAGCAGCTCTACTGGGTCGACTAGCGGGAGTCGTTACGAGCAGTACTTC,TRBV7-9,TRBD2,TRBJ2-7
CASSLGGIETQYF,TGTGCCAGCAGTTTGGGGGGGATAGAGACCCAGTACTTC,TRBV27,TRBD2,TRBJ2-5
CASRLQAVDGYTF,TGTGCCAGCAGGCTACAGGCTGTAGATGGCTACACCTTC,TRBV7-8,.,TRBJ1-2
CASSYGTRGTGELFF,TGTGCCAGCAGTTACGGGACTAGGGGTACCGGGGAGCTGTTTTTT,TRBV6-5,TRBD2,TRBJ2-2
CASSLRGGTSGSLRQFF,TGTGCCAGCAGCCTACGAGGGGGGACTAGCGGGAGTCTAAGGCAGTTCTTC,TRBV13,TRBD2,TRBJ2-1
CASSLAGGAEKLFF,TGTGCCAGCAGTTTAGCAGGGGGCGCGGAAAAACTGTTTTTT,TRBV27,TRBD1,TRBJ1-4
CASSGRYSYEQYF,TGTGCCAGCAGCGGGAGGTACTCCTACGAGCAGTACTTC,TRBV11-2,.,TRBJ2-7
CASSPPFGTGNSPLHF,TGTGCCAGTAGCCCCCCCTTCGGGACAGGGAATTCACCCCTCCACTTT,TRBV19,TRBD1,TRBJ1-6
CASSRGNEQFF,TGCGCCAGTAGTCGGGGCAATGAGCAGTTCTTC,TRBV5-1,.,TRBJ2-1
CAISDFDKPQHF,TGTGCCATCAGCGATTTTGACAAGCCCCAGCATTTT,TRBV10-3,.,TRBJ1-5
CASRSRVYSNQPQHF,TGTGCCAGTAGATCCCGGGTCTATAGCAATCAGCCCCAGCATTTT,TRBV19,.,TRBJ1-5
CSVEDGRRAEKLFF,TGCAGCGTTGAAGATGGCAGGAGGGCTGAAAAACTGTTTTTT,TRBV29-1,.,TRBJ1-4
CSVEDGGNRQFF,TGCAGCGTTGAAGATGGCGGGAATAGGCAGTTCTTC,TRBV29-1,.,TRBJ2-1
CSVVLAGKRETQYF,TGCAGCGTTGTTCTCGCGGGAAAAAGGGAGACCCAGTACTTC,TRBV29-1,.,TRBJ2-5
CAISEGEYSPLHF,TGTGCCATCAGTGAGGGAGAGTATTCACCCCTCCACTTT,TRBV10-3,.,TRBJ1-6
CASTVDRAGGYTF,TGTGCCAGCACCGTCGACAGGGCTGGCGGCTACACCTTC,TRBV28,TRBD1,TRBJ1-2
CASSPRTGGNYGYTF,TGTGCCAGCAGCCCTCGGACAGGGGGGAACTATGGCTACACCTTC,TRBV7-9,TRBD1,TRBJ1-2
CASSYISGVGHEQFF,TGTGCCAGCAGTTACATTTCGGGAGTAGGCCATGAGCAGTTCTTC,TRBV6-6,.,TRBJ2-1
CASSQLSGHLNTGELFF,TGCGCCAGCAGCCAATTATCGGGACACCTTAACACCGGGGAGCTGTTTTTT,TRBV4-3,.,TRBJ2-2
CASTRELIGNQPQHF,TGTGCCAGCACCCGGGAGTTAATTGGCAATCAGCCCCAGCATTTT,TRBV2,.,TRBJ1-5
CASSQDVGQGREQYF,TGCGCCAGCAGCCAAGACGTCGGACAGGGGCGCGAGCAGTACTTC,TRBV4-1,TRBD1,TRBJ2-7
CASEGDYGYTF,TGTGCCAGCGAGGGGGACTATGGCTACACCTTC,TRBV28,.,TRBJ1-2
CASSLGTGGYYEQYF,TGTGCCAGCAGCCTCGGGACAGGGGGCTACTACGAGCAGTACTTC,TRBV14,TRBD1,TRBJ2-7